This TCR beta chain was observed in a study of OX40 agonist ivuxolimab in advanced cancers. Background on the whole study: Ivuxolimab was a fully human IgG2 agonistic monoclonal antibody targeting the costimulatory receptor OX40 (CD134). Partial responses occurred in three dose-escalation patients: two with cutaneous melanoma and one with hepatocellular carcinoma. The purpose of peripheral TCRbeta sequencing was to test whether ivuxolimab changed TCR sequence diversity and led to clonal T-cell expansion. The paper describes the monotherapy dose-escalation part (N of about 52 patients) of the phase I trial of ivuxolimab. In the dose-escalation cohort, more than 75% of patients were male, and the mean age was roughly 60 years, with a range of 23 to 79. Of the approximately 50 dose-escalation patients, hepatocellular carcinoma was present in about 20, melanoma in approximately 15, renal cell carcinoma in 9 and head and neck cancer in 9. Patients were allowed to have had prior anti-PD-1, anti-PD-L1 or anti-CTLA-4 therapy, and around 37% of the dose-escalation patients had previously received checkpoint inhibitors. Intravenous ivuxolimab was administered to patients every 2 weeks at six dose levels: 0.01, 0.1, 0.3, 1.5, 3 and 10 mg/kg. Study-wide conclusions, independent of this receptor: Clonal expansion of both CD4+ and CD8+ blood T cells was observed from baseline to week 6 at doses 0.1 to 3.0 mg/kg. In the 0.1-3.0 mg/kg groups, partial responders were among the patients with the lowest normalized peripheral clonal expansion, particularly in CD8+ T cells. Low levels of normalized T-cell clonal expansion were also shown by some nonresponding patients. After ivuxolimab, CD8+ T cells had more expanded clones than CD4+ T cells on average. Which antigens the clonally expanded peripheral T cells were specific for was not determined.

Genomic DNA was extracted from sorted cells for sequencing of the TCRbeta CDR3 region. TCRbeta CDR3 regions were sequenced using the immunoSEQ Assay. TCRdb took this table from immuneACCESS and kept in-frame rearrangements with V and J called. Such tables lack part of the clones; where checked against another copy, unresolved V genes explain under half of the gap, and the rest is unexplained. The sample table shows around 60,000 clones, and about nine tenths are seen once. The ten largest clones represent 25% of the sample. Patients with autoimmune disease history or receiving systemic immunosuppression were excluded from the trial. In every dose cohort, peripheral blood was drawn for TCR sequencing at baseline, cycle 4 day 1, and cycle 7 day 1. The samples were taken from a phase I, first-in-human, multicenter, open-label dose-escalation trial of ivuxolimab. Adults with locally advanced or metastatic head and neck squamous cell, hepatocellular, melanoma or renal cell carcinoma were enrolled in the trial. CD4+ and CD8+ T cells were sorted separately from peripheral blood before TCR sequencing.

This clone was observed a handful of times. No cognate antigen has been identified for it. No clone much larger than this one lies a single base away; base qualities are absent. Sequences MDHEN (CDR1) and SYDVKM (CDR2) are obtained from the germline V gene. CDR3 length: 15 amino acids, cysteine to phenylalanine. Just the 45-base CDR3 DNA is kept, in frame starting at base 1. Trimming removed 6 bases from V and 7 bases from J; the gene matches leave 11 bases unexplained. The origin of this receptor is an adult with an advanced solid tumor such as melanoma, head and neck, liver or kidney cancer. The rearrangement joined TRBV28 to TRBJ2-4, with TRBD1 matching 8 junction bases. The sample here was CD4+ or CD8+ T cells sorted from blood, taken in a trial of the OX40 agonist ivuxolimab. The DNA sequence follows: TGTGCCAGCAGGCGGACAGGGATGGACGTGAACATTCAGTACTTC. Its translation reads: CASRRTGMDVNIQYF. The CDR3 plus the reference TRBV28 and TRBJ2-4 genes for the other parts give the full variable domain: DVKVTQSSRYLVKRTGEKVFLECVQDMDHENMFWYRQDPGLGLRLIYFSYDVKMKEKGDIPEGYSVSREKKERFSLILESASTNQTSMYLCASRRTGMDVNIQYFGAGTRLSVL.